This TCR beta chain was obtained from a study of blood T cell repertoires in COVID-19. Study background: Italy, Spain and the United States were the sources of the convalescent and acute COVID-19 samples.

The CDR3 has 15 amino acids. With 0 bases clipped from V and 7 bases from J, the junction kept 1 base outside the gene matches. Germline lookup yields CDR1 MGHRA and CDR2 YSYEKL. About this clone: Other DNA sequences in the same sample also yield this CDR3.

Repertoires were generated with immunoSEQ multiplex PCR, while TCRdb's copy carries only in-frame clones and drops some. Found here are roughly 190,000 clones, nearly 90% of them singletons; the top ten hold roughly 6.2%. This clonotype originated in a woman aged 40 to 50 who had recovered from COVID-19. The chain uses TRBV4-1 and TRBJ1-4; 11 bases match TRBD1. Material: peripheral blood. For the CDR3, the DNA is TGCGCCAGCAGCCAAGATGGGACAGGGGGTGAAAAACTGTTTTTT. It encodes CASSQDGTGGEKLFF.